Shown below are 8 T cell receptor beta chains from a single sample sequenced in a study of T cell repertoires in cytomegalovirus infection. Using its own MiXCR run on the reads, TCRdb lists one record per CDR3 protein. This table has 150,000 to 200,000 distinct CDR3 sequences, roughly 28% appearing once. The sample consisted of PBMCs. The receptor set was obtained from a human donor in good health (CMV status not recorded). Some clones in this sample may be carry-over from other donors' samples.

V gene TRBV9 combines with J gene TRBJ2-7; 7 bases are a match to TRBD1. V gave up 0 bases and J gave up 4 bases; unmatched junction bases: 13. Looked up from germline, CDR1 is SGDLS and CDR2 is YYNGEE. The CDR3 has 17 amino acids. CDR3 sequence reads: CASSVVPTGTELYEQYF. The CDR3 DNA sequence: TGTGCCAGCAGCGTAGTCCCGACAGGGACGGAATTGTACGAGCAGTACTTC.

This clonotype was found a few times. In DNA form, the CDR3 reads TGCAGCGTTGTTCTTGGGGGGGGAGACGGCTATGGCTACACCTTC. This sequence encodes CSVVLGGGDGYGYTF. The V and J genes are TRBV29-1 and TRBJ1-2; tentative D call: TRBD1 (5 bases). The CDR3 loop spans 15 amino acids. With 4 bases removed from V and 4 bases from J, the gap between germline ends came to 19 bases. The germline V gene has CDR1 SQVTM and CDR2 ANQGSEA.

The rearrangement links TRBV5-6 to TRBJ2-7; 9 nucleotides line up with TRBD2. CDR3 size: 15 residues. Trimming took 5 bases from V and 6 from J; bases not matched to a gene: 12. Per germline, CDR1 SGHDT and CDR2 YYEEEE. CDR3 protein: CASSSLERGELEQYF. CDR3 nucleotides: TGTGCCAGCAGTTCCCTCGAGCGGGGGGAGCTCGAGCAGTACTTC.

In this sample, this clonotype turned up a few times. One junction end disagrees with the germline gene, perhaps due to a read error. The chain uses TRBV12-5 and TRBJ2-7; 9 bases line up with TRBD1. The CDR3 covers 14 residues. The germline V gene encodes CDR1 LGHNT and CDR2 FRNRAP. The CDR3 protein is CASGLGQGTYEQYF. CDR3 sequence (DNA): TGTGCTAGTGGGTTGGGACAGGGTACCTACGAGCAGTACTTC. Variable domain in full (rest from reference TRBV12-5 and TRBJ2-7): DARVTQTPRHKVTEMGQEVTMRCQPILGHNTVFWYRQTMMQGLELLAYFRNRAPLDDSGMPKDRFSAEMPDATLATLKIQPSEPRDSAVYFCASGLGQGTYEQYFGPGTRLTVT.

This chain links TRBV2 with TRBJ1-2, with a tentative D call TRBD1 (6 bases). Germline lookup yields CDR1 SNHLY and CDR2 FYNNEI. Trimming left V 8 bases short and J 3 bases short, with 13 bases between. The CDR3 has 13 residues. The CDR3 sequence is CASRQAADYGYTF. CDR3 coding DNA: TGTGCCAGCCGACAGGCCGCGGACTATGGCTACACCTTC.

The chain is built from TRBV12-3 or TRBV12-4 and TRBJ2-5, with D unclear. Trimming left V 8 bases short and J 6 bases short, with 16 bases between. CDR3 size: 13 residues. DNA for the CDR3: TGTGCCAGCGGCTGGGGAAATGGAAAGACCCAGTACTTC. This codes for CASGWGNGKTQYF.

The CDR3 DNA is TGTGCCAGCAGCCGAGAAGCCGGGACTAGAGCCTACAATGAGCAGTTCTTC. Translating it yields CASSREAGTRAYNEQFF. The chain links TRBV3-1 to TRBJ2-1; TRBD2 matches 8 bases. CDR1 and CDR2 (germline): LGHDT, YNNKEL (reference sequence). Unmatched junction bases numbered 10, after V lost 4 bases and J lost 2 bases. This CDR3 spans 17 amino acids.

The V and J genes are TRBV12-5 and TRBJ1-3, with D unclear. This CDR3 is built from 14 residues. In germline, CDR1 is LGHNT, CDR2 FRNRAP. Trimming took off 1 base at V and 0 bases at J, with 4 bases between the two ends. The CDR3 loop is CASGLDSSGNTIYF. CDR3 nucleotides: TGTGCTAGTGGTTTGGATAGCTCTGGAAACACCATATATTTT.